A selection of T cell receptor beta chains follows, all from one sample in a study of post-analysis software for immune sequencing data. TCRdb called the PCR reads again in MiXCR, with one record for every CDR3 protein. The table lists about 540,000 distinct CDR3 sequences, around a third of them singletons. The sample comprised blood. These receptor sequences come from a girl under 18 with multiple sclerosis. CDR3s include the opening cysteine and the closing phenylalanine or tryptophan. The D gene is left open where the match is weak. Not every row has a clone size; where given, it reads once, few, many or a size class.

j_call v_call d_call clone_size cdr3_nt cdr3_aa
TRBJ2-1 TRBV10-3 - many TGTGCCATCAGTGACAGGGGACTGTACAATGAGCAGTTCTTC CAISDRGLYNEQFF
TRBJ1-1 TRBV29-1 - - TGCAGCGTTGAAGGTGAGCGGGGGGGCACTGAAGCTTTCTTT CSVEGERGGTEAFF
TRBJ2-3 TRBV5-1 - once TGCGCCAGCAGCTTTGGGCTAGGGAGAGACACAGATACGCAGTATTTT CASSFGLGRDTDTQYF
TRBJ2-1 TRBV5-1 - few TGCGCCAGCAGCTTCCAGGCCAGTAATGAGCAGTTCTTC CASSFQASNEQFF
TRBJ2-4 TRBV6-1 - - TGTGCCAGCAGGGAAATAGGGGGGGAGGACATTCAGTACTTC CASREIGGEDIQYF
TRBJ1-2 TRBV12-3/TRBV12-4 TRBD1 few TGTGCCAGCAGCCGTGGACAGGGGTCCGGCTACACCTTC CASSRGQGSGYTF
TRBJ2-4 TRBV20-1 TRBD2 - TGCAGTGGGGGACTAGCGGCTCAAGAGACCCTGTACTTC CSGGLAAQETLYF
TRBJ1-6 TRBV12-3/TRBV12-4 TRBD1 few TGTGCCAGCAGTACCCCAGGGGGCAATTCACCCCTCCACTTT CASSTPGGNSPLHF
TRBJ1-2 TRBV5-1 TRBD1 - TGCGCCAGCAGCTTGGGGGACAGCGACGATGGCTACACCTTC CASSLGDSDDGYTF
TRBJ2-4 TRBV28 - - TGTGCCAGCAGTTTATATGGTAAAAACATTCAGTACTTC CASSLYGKNIQYF
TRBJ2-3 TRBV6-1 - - TGTGCCAGCAGTGAACCAGCAATTACGCAGTATTTT CASSEPAITQYF
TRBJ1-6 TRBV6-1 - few TGTGCCAGCAGTATCCAGGGACCCCTCCACTTT CASSIQGPLHF
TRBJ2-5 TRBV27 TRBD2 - TGTGCCGGGGGGAGGGCAGAGACCCAGTACTTC CAGGRAETQYF
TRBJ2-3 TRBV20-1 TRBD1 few TGCAGTGCTAGCCCCGGACAGGGGTTAATGGCAGATACGCAGTATTTT CSASPGQGLMADTQYF
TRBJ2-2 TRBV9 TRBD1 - TGTGCCAGCAGCGCCCGCCCCTGGGACAGGGCTGAACAAACCGGGGAGCTGTTTTTT CASSARPWDRAEQTGELFF
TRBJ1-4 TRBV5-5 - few TGTGCCAGCAGCCTGGTAGAGAGGGGGACTAATGAAAAACTGTTTTTT CASSLVERGTNEKLFF
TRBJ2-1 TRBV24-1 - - TGTGCCACCAGTGATCCAGGAGGGGGGGGGTCCTACAATGAGCAGTTCTTC CATSDPGGGGSYNEQFF
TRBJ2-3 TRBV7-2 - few TGTGCCAGCAGCTTAGGGGGGGCGCAAGATACGCAGTATTTT CASSLGGAQDTQYF
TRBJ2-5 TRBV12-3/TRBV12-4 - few TGTGCCACCGAAAACTCGGATCAAGAGACCCAGTACTTC CATENSDQETQYF
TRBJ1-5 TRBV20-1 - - TGCAGTGCTAGAGACCTAAGGACGGATAATCAGCCCCAGCATTTT CSARDLRTDNQPQHF
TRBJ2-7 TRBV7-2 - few TGTGCCAGCAGCGTAGGCCCGCAGGGCTACGAGCAGTACTTC CASSVGPQGYEQYF
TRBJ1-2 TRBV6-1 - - TGTGCCAGCAGTGCCAGGGGCTCCCTTAACTATGGCTACACCTTC CASSARGSLNYGYTF
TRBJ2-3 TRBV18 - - TGTGCCAGCTCACTAAGCATGAGGGATACGCAGTATTTT CASSLSMRDTQYF
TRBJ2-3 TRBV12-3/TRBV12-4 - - TGTGCCAGCAGTTTAGTCTCGAGAAACACAGATACGCAGTATTTT CASSLVSRNTDTQYF
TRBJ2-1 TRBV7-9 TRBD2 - TGTGCCAGCAGGGGAGGGACTAGCGGGGTTTACAATGAGCAGTTCTTC CASRGGTSGVYNEQFF
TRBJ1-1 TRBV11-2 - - TGTGCCAGCGGGGCCCCTTTAGGCCGCATGAACACTGAAGCTTTCTTT CASGAPLGRMNTEAFF
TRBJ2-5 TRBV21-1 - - TGTGCCAGCAGCAAGGCTCAAAGGGCGGGGGAATACAAAGAGACCCAGTACTTC CASSKAQRAGEYKETQYF
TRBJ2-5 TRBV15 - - TGTGCCACCAGCACGGGCACAGGAGAAGAGACCCAGTACTTC CATSTGTGEETQYF
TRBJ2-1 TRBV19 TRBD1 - TGTGCCAGTAAACGCGGGACAGGGACCTACAATGAGCAGTTCTTC CASKRGTGTYNEQFF
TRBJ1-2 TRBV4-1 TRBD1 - TGCGCCAGCAGCCAGATTGGGACAGGGGGCGGCTACACCTTC CASSQIGTGGGYTF
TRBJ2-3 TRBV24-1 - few TGTGCCACCAGTGAGAAGAACACAGATACGCAGTATTTT CATSEKNTDTQYF
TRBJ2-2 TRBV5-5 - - TGTGCCAGCAGCAAGCTAACCGGGGAGCTGTTTTTT CASSKLTGELFF
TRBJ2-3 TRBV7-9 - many TGTGCCAGCAGCCCCCCAGGGAGCACAGATACGCAGTATTTT CASSPPGSTDTQYF
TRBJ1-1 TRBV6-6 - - TGTGCCAGCAGACTCCAGGACACTGAAGCTTTCTTT CASRLQDTEAFF
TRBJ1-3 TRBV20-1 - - TGCAGTGCTAGAGACGGCAGCTCTGGAAACACCATATATTTT CSARDGSSGNTIYF
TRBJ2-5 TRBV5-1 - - TGCGCCAGCAGCTCCCCTAACAGGGGGGGGGAGACCCAGTACTTC CASSSPNRGGETQYF
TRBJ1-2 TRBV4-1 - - TGCGCCAGCAGCCAAGATTATGGGGGCGTCTATGGCTACACCTTC CASSQDYGGVYGYTF
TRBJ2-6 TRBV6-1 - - TGTGCCAGCAGTGAAAAGGGCCTACAGGGTTGGGCTGGGGCCAACGTCCTGACTTTC CASSEKGLQGWAGANVLTF
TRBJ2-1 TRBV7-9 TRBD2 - TGTGCCAACAGCTCGATAGCGGGTAGTGAGCAGTTCTTC CANSSIAGSEQFF
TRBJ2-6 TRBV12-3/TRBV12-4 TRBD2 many TGTGCCAGCAGTTTAGGGGGAGGGTCTGGGGCCAACGTCCTGACTTTC CASSLGGGSGANVLTF
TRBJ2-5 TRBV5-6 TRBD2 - TGTGCCAGCAGCTTGGGGGTGTTCTCGGGGGGTCAAGAGACCCAGTACTTC CASSLGVFSGGQETQYF
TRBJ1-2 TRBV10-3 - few TGTGCCATCGCCTGGCAGGGGAGTAACTATGGCTACACCTTC CAIAWQGSNYGYTF
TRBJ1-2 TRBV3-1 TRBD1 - TGTGCCAGCAGCCAAGTGACAGGGGATGGCTACACCTTC CASSQVTGDGYTF
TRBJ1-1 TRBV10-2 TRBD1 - TGCGCCACAACGTTCAAACCTCGACTTCAGGGGGCAGGGAACACTGAAGCTTTCTTT CATTFKPRLQGAGNTEAFF
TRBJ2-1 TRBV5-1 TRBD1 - TGCGCCAGCAGGACCACCGGGACAGGGCGGTCCGATGAGCAGTTCTTC CASRTTGTGRSDEQFF
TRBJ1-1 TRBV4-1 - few TGCGCCAGCAGCCAAGCAGGGGACTACACCCCGTTGAACACTGAAGCTTTCTTT CASSQAGDYTPLNTEAFF
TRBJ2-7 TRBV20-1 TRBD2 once TGCAGTGTGGCTAGCGGGGGGAATTACGAGCAGTACTTC CSVASGGNYEQYF
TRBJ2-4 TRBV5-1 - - TGCGTCAGCAGCTTGGGACATGGGATAAACATTCAGTACTTC CVSSLGHGINIQYF
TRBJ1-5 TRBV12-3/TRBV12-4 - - TGTGCCAGCAGTTTACAGGGCCTAAATCAGCCCCAGCATTTT CASSLQGLNQPQHF
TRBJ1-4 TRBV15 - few TGTGCCACCAGCAGAGAGCCTACGGGAGGTGAAAAACTGTTTTTT CATSREPTGGEKLFF
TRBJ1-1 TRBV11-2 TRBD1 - TGTGCCAGCAGTTCCCGGGACAGTAGAACTGAAGCTTTCTTT CASSSRDSRTEAFF
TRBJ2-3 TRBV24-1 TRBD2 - TGTGCCACCAGTGACCGACTAGCGGGGGGGGCAGATACGCAGTATTTT CATSDRLAGGADTQYF
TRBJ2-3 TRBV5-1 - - TGCGCCAGCAGCTTGGAACGCGTTTCCGGAACAGATACGCAGTATTTT CASSLERVSGTDTQYF